This passage covers 5 T cell receptor beta chains from one sample sequenced in a study of blood T cells in healthy people across ages. A second about 7 to 11 cycle PCR used barcoded and J-beta primers. TCRdb reprocessed the 5' RACE reads via MiXCR and lists one record per CDR3 protein. The sample yields fewer than 1.5 million distinct CDR3 sequences, roughly 40% seen once. Material: blood. The receptors were sampled from a woman between 18 and 30 years old in good health.

J is TRBJ2-5 and V is TRBV10-3, with 10 nucleotides matching TRBD2. With 6 bases clipped from V and 5 bases from J, the junction kept 9 bases outside the gene matches. CDR3 length: 15 amino acids. Germline CDR1 reads ENHRY; CDR2 reads SYGVKD. CDR3 in DNA: TGTGCCATCAGCCAGCGGGAGGGCCAAGGGGAGACCCAGTACTTC. Its translation: CAISQREGQGETQYF.

The chain employs TRBV20-1 and TRBJ1-2, with TRBD1 matching 7 bases. The CDR3 spans 12 residues. Germline CDR1 is DFQATT and CDR2 is SNEGSKA (reference sequence). V shed 2 bases and J 9 bases; nucleotides not matched to a gene: 6. The CDR3 reads CSARSTGESYTF. The CDR3 nucleotides read TGCAGTGCTAGATCCACAGGGGAAAGCTACACCTTC.

In its sample, this clonotype was seen a few times. The chain links TRBV3-1 to TRBJ2-5; D gene ambiguous. Germline assignment: CDR1 LGHDT and CDR2 YNNKEL (reference sequence). V lost 7 bases to trimming and J lost 7 bases, with 4 bases between them. The CDR3 length is 9 residues. The CDR3, as DNA: TGTGCCAGCAAAGGGACCCAGTACTTC. Encoded protein: CASKGTQYF.

The sample holds a few counts of this clonotype. Mismatch with germline at one junction end may stem from a read error. This rearrangement joins TRBV3-1 to TRBJ2-5; TRBD2 aligns across 12 bases. This CDR3 is 16 amino acids long. Per germline, CDR1 LGHDT and CDR2 YNNKEL (reference sequence). The CDR3 region is CASSRWTSGIEDTQYF. Written as DNA, the CDR3 is TGTGCCAGCAGCCGCTGGACTAGCGGGATTGAAGACACCCAGTACTTC.

This clonotype was counted between two and nine times. J is TRBJ2-5 and V is TRBV11-2; D not certain. Deletions cut 2 bases from V and 11 bases from J, with 18 bases between. The CDR3 runs to 14 residues. Germline loops: CDR1 SGHAT, CDR2 FQNNGV. The DNA for the CDR3 is TGTGCCAGCAGCTTACCGATGGCTCGCAATGAGCAGTACTTC. This gives the protein CASSLPMARNEQYF.